These 24 T cell receptor beta chains were sequenced from one sample in a study of post-analysis software for immune sequencing data. Notes on the study in general: A few TRBV segments occurring more often in patients than controls included TRBV5-6, TRBV5-1 and TRBV20-1.

The antigens of these receptors remain unknown. Sequencing libraries made from TCR beta cDNA carried unique molecular identifiers. TCRdb itself ran the PCR reads through MiXCR, one entry per CDR3 protein. The data contain 450,000 to 700,000 distinct CDR3 sequences, around 44% of them seen just once; the ten biggest clones take up 1.5% to 2%. The sequencing sample was made of blood. These receptors came from a girl aged 10-17 years with multiple sclerosis.

Regarding this clonotype: A junction end diverges from the germline sequence, so it may reflect a read error. The rearrangement links TRBV6-5 to TRBJ2-5, with TRBD2 matching 11 bases. The length of the CDR3 is 15 residues. CDR1 MNHEY and CDR2 SVGAGI come from the germline V gene. The CDR3 reads CASSSPSGGQGTQYF. CDR3 nucleotide sequence: TGTGCCAGCAGTTCCCCTAGCGGGGGGCAAGGGACCCAGTACTTC.

This clonotype was detected only a few times. The genes are TRBV6-5 and TRBJ2-2, with 9 bases fitting TRBD2. The germline CDR1 and CDR2 sequences are MNHEY and SVGAGI. J was trimmed by 4 bases and V by 11 bases; bases with no gene match: 14. The length of the CDR3 is 16 residues. CDR3 residues: CALRVAGDFVTGELFF. In nucleotides, the CDR3 is TGTGCCCTCCGGGTAGCGGGAGATTTCGTCACCGGGGAGCTGTTTTTT.

The chain combines TRBV5-5 with TRBJ2-1, with 7 bases lining up with TRBD2. The J call is uncertain, as TRBJ2-7 better fits the DNA end. The CDR3 is made up of 16 amino acids. In germline, CDR1 is SGHKS, CDR2 YYEKEE (reference sequence). CDR3 nucleotides: TGTGCCAGCAGCTTGGAGAATCCGGGACTAACGAAAGAGCAGTACTTC. Protein: CASSLENPGLTKEQYF.

V gene TRBV7-9 combines with J gene TRBJ1-2, with D tentatively TRBD1 (5 bases). Germline CDR1 and CDR2: SEHNR and FQNEAQ (reference sequence). This CDR3 has 11 residues. Deletions cut 7 bases from V and 6 bases from J, with 9 bases between. CDR3 loop: CASTGGDGYTF. In nucleotides, the CDR3 is TGTGCCAGCACGGGGGGTGATGGCTACACCTTC.

This chain's CDR3 is CASSFLGGASHTEAFF. The CDR3 coding sequence is TGTGCCAGCAGTTTTCTGGGCGGGGCCTCCCACACTGAAGCTTTCTTT. This chain connects TRBV12-3 or TRBV12-4 to TRBJ1-1; tentatively, D is TRBD1 (5 bases). The CDR3 has 16 amino acids. V gave up 3 bases and J gave up 3 bases, with 17 bases separating them.

The genes are TRBV27 and TRBJ2-5; D possibly corresponds to TRBD2 (5 bases). The CDR3 covers 13 residues. Germline V gene lookup returns CDR1 MNHEY and CDR2 SMNVEV (reference sequence). V was cut by 8 bases and J by 2 bases, with 12 bases left in between. CDR3 protein: CASSIREQETQYF. CDR3 DNA: TGTGCCAGCTCCATTCGGGAACAAGAGACCCAGTACTTC.

The chain couples TRBV5-8 to TRBJ1-2, with TRBD1 matching over 8 bases. V shed 3 bases and J 4 bases; nucleotides not matched to a gene: 11. This CDR3 is built from 16 residues. Germline V lookup: CDR1 SGHTS, CDR2 YDEGEE. This CDR3 reads CASSSGGGQGVYGYTF. DNA for the CDR3: TGTGCCAGCAGCTCTGGAGGCGGACAGGGAGTCTATGGCTACACCTTC.

This clonotype showed up just a few times. V gene TRBV27 combines with J gene TRBJ2-3; possibly TRBD2 for D (6 bases). Germline V CDR1 and CDR2: MNHEY, SMNVEV (reference sequence). V dropped 6 bases and J dropped 0 bases, with 16 bases sitting between them. The CDR3 is 16 amino acids. In DNA form, the CDR3 reads TGTGCCAGCAGCTTAATTAGCGGACCTAGCACAGATACGCAGTATTTT. Its protein is CASSLISGPSTDTQYF.

The table lists this clonotype with a few counts. V is TRBV12-5 and J is TRBJ2-7; the D is unclear. The CDR3 loop spans 16 amino acids. Germline CDR1 reads LGHNT; CDR2 reads FRNRAP. V was pared by 2 bases and J by 0 bases, with 14 bases between. The CDR3 reads CASGLPPRTVSYEQYF. CDR3 bases: TGTGCTAGTGGTTTGCCCCCTAGGACGGTCTCCTACGAGCAGTACTTC.

CDR3 DNA sequence: TGTGCCAGCAGTTTGATAGGGGGCCACGAGCAGTACTTC. This sequence encodes CASSLIGGHEQYF. The chain joins TRBV12-3 or TRBV12-4 to TRBJ2-5; 7 bases map to TRBD1. The closer fit of TRBJ2-7 to the DNA end suggests the J call may be wrong. The CDR3 contains 13 residues.

The chain joins TRBV12-3 or TRBV12-4 to TRBJ1-2; 7 bases are shared with TRBD1. This CDR3 has 14 residues. The V segment lost 6 bases and the J segment 4 bases; nucleotides outside the gene matches: 8. The CDR3 nucleotides are TGTGCCAGCAGCTCGACAGGGTTCTCCTATGGCTACACCTTC. It specifies CASSSTGFSYGYTF.

This clonotype was counted a single time. A clone one base away is much larger, so this may be a read error. CDR3 DNA sequence: TGTGCCAGCAGCTTAGTTCCAGGGGACGGCCACACCTTC. Protein sequence: CASSLVPGDGHTF. The chain has TRBV7-2 and TRBJ1-2; possibly TRBD1 for D (6 bases). CDR3 length: 13 residues. Trimming removed 1 base at V and 12 bases at J, with 15 bases between. Germline lookup yields CDR1 SGHTA and CDR2 FQGNSA.

This clonotype was found a few times. This sequence joins TRBV7-9 and TRBJ2-5; 8 bases match TRBD1. TRBJ2-7 matches the DNA end more closely, so the J call is doubtful. Germline lookup yields CDR1 SEHNR and CDR2 FQNEAQ (reference sequence). The CDR3 has 15 residues. CDR3 DNA sequence: TGTGCCAGCAGCTTAGCACAGGGGGAAGACTACGAGCAGTACTTC. Protein product: CASSLAQGEDYEQYF.

This chain joins TRBV5-1 and TRBJ1-5; perhaps TRBD1 as D (6 bases). The CDR3 spans 14 residues. CDR1 and CDR2 (germline): SGHRS, YFSETQ. Trimming removed 2 bases at V and 5 bases at J, with 11 bases between. For the CDR3, the DNA is TGCGCCAGCAGCTTTCAGCCAGGGGATCAGCCCCAGCATTTT. Amino acid sequence: CASSFQPGDQPQHF.

This clonotype was seen more than once but under ten times. V and J are TRBV6-5 and TRBJ2-7; D not certain. CDR1 and CDR2 (germline): MNHEY, SVGAGI. The CDR3 contains 15 residues. Trimming cost V 4 bases and J 3 bases, with 16 bases left between them. As DNA, the CDR3 is TGTGCCAGCAGTTTCTCCGCCGGGTCCTACTACGAGCAGTACTTC. It encodes CASSFSAGSYYEQYF.

The V gene is TRBV29-1, the J gene TRBJ2-7; D might be TRBD1 or TRBD2, each matching 5 bases. The CDR3 has 12 amino acids. Germline lookup yields CDR1 SQVTM and CDR2 ANQGSEA. The V end was cut by 7 bases, the J end by 2 bases, with 12 bases between. In nucleotides, the CDR3 is TGCAGCGGGGGGTTGACGACCTACGAGCAGTACTTC. It is translated as CSGGLTTYEQYF.

This rearrangement joins TRBV28 to TRBJ2-1, with TRBD2 identical over 8 bases. This CDR3 is built from 14 residues. Germline CDR1 is MDHEN and CDR2 is SYDVKM. The CDR3 here is CTSTSPGRAAEQFF. The CDR3 DNA sequence: TGTACTTCCACCAGTCCCGGGAGGGCGGCTGAGCAGTTCTTC. Looking up the rest from reference TRBV28 and TRBJ2-1 gives the full variable domain: DVKVTQSSRYLVKRTGEKVFLECVQDMDHENMFWYRQDPGLGLRLIYFSYDVKMKEKGDIPEGYSVSREKKERFSLILESASTNQTSMYLCTSTSPGRAAEQFFGPGTRLTVL.

The V call is TRBV12-3 or TRBV12-4, the J call TRBJ2-3; no definite D call. This CDR3 is built from 15 residues. Trimming shortened V by 4 bases and J by 4 bases, and 15 bases separated the two germline ends. CDR3 DNA sequence: TGTGCCAGCAGTTACCGGCAGGTCCGCGCAGATACGCAGTATTTT. Its translation: CASSYRQVRADTQYF.

The J gene is TRBJ1-1, the V gene TRBV7-2, with TRBD1 as a possible D gene (5 bases). This CDR3 spans 15 amino acids. Per the germline V gene, CDR1 is SGHTA and CDR2 is FQGNSA. The V gene lost 3 bases and the J gene lost 3 bases, with 14 bases spanning the gap. The chain's CDR3 is CASSFVTGRHTEAFF. In nucleotides, the CDR3 is TGTGCCAGCAGCTTTGTCACAGGCCGCCACACTGAAGCTTTCTTT.

This clonotype was counted a single time. This rearrangement joins TRBV19 to TRBJ2-7; D is perhaps TRBD1 or TRBD2 (5 bases each). Germline V CDR1 and CDR2: LNHDA, SQIVND (reference sequence). V was trimmed by 5 bases and J by 3 bases, leaving 17 bases between them. This CDR3 has 15 amino acids. CDR3 nucleotides: TGTGCCAGTAGTTCCTCCGGGACCATTCACTACGAGCAGTACTTC. This gives the protein CASSSSGTIHYEQYF.

V is TRBV5-1 and J is TRBJ1-6, with 7 bases lining up with TRBD1. Germline CDR1 reads SGHRS; CDR2 reads YFSETQ. This CDR3 spans 16 amino acids. J gave up 5 bases and V 0 bases, and 5 bases lay outside the gene matches. CDR3 sequence: CASSLGQGGNNSPLHF. CDR3 in DNA: TGCGCCAGCAGCTTGGGACAGGGAGGGAATAATTCACCCCTCCACTTT.

Notes on this clonotype: A much larger clone lies a single base off, so this may be a read error. The rearrangement uses TRBV5-1 and TRBJ2-5; D may be TRBD2 (5 bases). The assigned J gene may be wrong: the sequence end matches TRBJ2-7 better. The CDR3 length is 14 residues. Germline V gives CDR1 SGHRS, CDR2 YFSETQ. CDR3: CASSWESGPREQYF. Here the CDR3 DNA reads TGCGCCAGCAGCTGGGAAAGCGGACCACGCGAGCAGTACTTC.

The V gene is TRBV4-2, the J gene TRBJ2-1; D call uncertain. Trimming removed 0 bases at V and 5 bases at J, with 11 bases between. Germline values: CDR1 LGHNA, CDR2 YNFKEQ. The CDR3 is 15 amino acids. This CDR3 is CASSQDPLVDNEQFF. CDR3 nucleotides: TGTGCCAGCAGCCAAGATCCCCTAGTAGACAATGAGCAGTTCTTC.

J is TRBJ2-5 and V is TRBV20-1, with a weak D call TRBD2 (5 bases). The CDR3 contains 11 residues. From germline, CDR1 is DFQATT and CDR2 SNEGSKA (reference sequence). Trimming left V 8 bases short and J 5 bases short, with 12 bases between. Here the CDR3 DNA reads TGCAGTTTACTACTAGGGGAGACCCAGTACTTC. Amino acid sequence: CSLLLGETQYF.